The clone carrying this TCR beta chain has only a few counts. Primed by a sample-barcoded 5' primer and a J-beta primer mix, a second PCR proceeded for about 6 to 12 cycles. TCRdb ran MiXCR on the 5' RACE reads and lists one entry per CDR3 protein. The data contain 650,000 to 700,000 distinct CDR3 sequences, 52% of them singletons. The sample originates from a study of blood T cells in healthy people across ages. From germline, CDR1 is SGHRS and CDR2 YFSETQ. The CDR3 runs to 17 residues. V shed 0 bases and J 2 bases; nucleotides not matched to a gene: 8. There were at least 6 micrograms of total RNA extracted from every sample.

The chain employs TRBV5-1 and TRBJ1-1, with TRBD1 matching 9 bases. The sequence was collected from a woman of 80 years or more in good health. The sequencing sample was made of blood. The CDR3, as DNA: TGCGCCAGCAGCTTGGGAGGGACAGGGAACATTAACACTGAAGCTTTCTTT. Its translation: CASSLGGTGNINTEAFF.